This entry is about one T cell receptor (beta chain). The antigen remains undetermined. Germline assignment: CDR1 SGDLS and CDR2 YYNGEE. The CDR3 totals 14 residues. J was trimmed by 4 bases and V by 4 bases; bases with no gene match: 6. This sample was included in a study of beta chain features in type 1 diabetes. Study details: All samples together contributed 90 million to 130 million sorted cells for examination.

Sequencing targeted expressed TCRB transcripts, as all isolated RNA had been reverse transcribed. This table comes from immunoSEQ multiplex PCR, and its TCRdb copy is limited to in-frame clones, with some not included. The data show about 360,000 clones, with 10% to 15% seen just once and 0.015% to 0.02% held by the top ten. Broader study findings: Cells expressing TCR highly could be over-represented by cDNA sequencing. Moderately but significantly shorter TCRB CDR3s were found in Type 1 diabetes patients in all four CD4+ subsets.

The TCR comes from a man younger than 30 in good health. Specimen: naive CD4+ T cells from blood. The chain has TRBV9 and TRBJ2-3; 7 bases are shared with TRBD2. The chain's CDR3 is CASSPRGEPDTQYF. In DNA form, the CDR3 reads TGTGCCAGCAGCCCCCGGGGGGAGCCAGATACGCAGTATTTT.